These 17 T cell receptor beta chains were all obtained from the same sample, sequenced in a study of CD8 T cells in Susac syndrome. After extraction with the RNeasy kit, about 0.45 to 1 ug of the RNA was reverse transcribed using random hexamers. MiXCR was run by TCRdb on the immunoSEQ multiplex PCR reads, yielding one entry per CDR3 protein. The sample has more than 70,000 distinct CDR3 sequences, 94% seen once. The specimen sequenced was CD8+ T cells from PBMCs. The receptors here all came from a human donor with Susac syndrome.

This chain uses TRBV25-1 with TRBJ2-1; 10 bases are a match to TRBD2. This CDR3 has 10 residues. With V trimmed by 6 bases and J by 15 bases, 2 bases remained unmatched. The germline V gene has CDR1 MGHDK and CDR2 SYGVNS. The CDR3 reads CASRLAGWFF. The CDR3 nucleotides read TGTGCCAGCAGACTAGCGGGGTGGTTCTTC.

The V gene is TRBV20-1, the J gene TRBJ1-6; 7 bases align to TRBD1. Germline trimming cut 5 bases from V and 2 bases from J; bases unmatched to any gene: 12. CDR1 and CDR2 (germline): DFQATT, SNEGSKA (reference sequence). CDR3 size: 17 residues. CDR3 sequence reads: CSAGPGTVHPYNSPLHF. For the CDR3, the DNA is TGCAGTGCTGGGCCTGGGACAGTTCATCCCTATAATTCACCCCTCCACTTT.

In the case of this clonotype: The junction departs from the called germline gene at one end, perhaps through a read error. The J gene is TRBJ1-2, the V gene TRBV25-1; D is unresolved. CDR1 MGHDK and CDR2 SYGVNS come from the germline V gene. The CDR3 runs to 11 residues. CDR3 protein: CASSASVGVNF. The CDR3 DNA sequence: TGTGCCAGCAGTGCCTCGGTCGGCGTTAACTTC.

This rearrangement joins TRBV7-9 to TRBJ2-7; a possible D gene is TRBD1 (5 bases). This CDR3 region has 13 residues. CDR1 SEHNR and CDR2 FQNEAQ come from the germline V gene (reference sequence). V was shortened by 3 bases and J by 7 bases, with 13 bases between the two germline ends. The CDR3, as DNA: TGTGCCAGCAGCTTGACAGCCGCTCGGGAGCAGTACTTC. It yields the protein CASSLTAAREQYF.

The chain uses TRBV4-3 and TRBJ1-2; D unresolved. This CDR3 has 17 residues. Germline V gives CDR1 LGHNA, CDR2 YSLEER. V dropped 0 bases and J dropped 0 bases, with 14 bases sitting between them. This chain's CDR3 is CASSQEYDGGANYGYTF. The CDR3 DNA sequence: TGCGCCAGCAGCCAAGAGTATGATGGTGGGGCTAACTATGGCTACACCTTC.

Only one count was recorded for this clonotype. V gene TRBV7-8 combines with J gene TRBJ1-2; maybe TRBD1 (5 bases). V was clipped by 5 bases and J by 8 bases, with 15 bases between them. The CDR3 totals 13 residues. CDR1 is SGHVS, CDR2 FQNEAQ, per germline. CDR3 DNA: TGTGCCAGCAGCCCCCGGATGGGGGAGGGCTACACCTTC. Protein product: CASSPRMGEGYTF.

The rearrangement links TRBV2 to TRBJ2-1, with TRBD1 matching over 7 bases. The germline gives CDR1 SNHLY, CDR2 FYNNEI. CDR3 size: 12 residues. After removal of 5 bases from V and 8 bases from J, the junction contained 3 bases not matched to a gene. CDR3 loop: CASSTDRHEQFF. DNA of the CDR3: TGTGCCAGCAGTACGGACAGGCATGAGCAGTTCTTC. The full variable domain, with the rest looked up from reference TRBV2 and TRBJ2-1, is EPEVTQTPSHQVTQMGQEVILRCVPISNHLYFYWYRQILGQKVEFLVSFYNNEISEKSEIFDDQFSVERPDGSNFTLKIRSTKLEDSAMYFCASSTDRHEQFFGPGTRLTVL.

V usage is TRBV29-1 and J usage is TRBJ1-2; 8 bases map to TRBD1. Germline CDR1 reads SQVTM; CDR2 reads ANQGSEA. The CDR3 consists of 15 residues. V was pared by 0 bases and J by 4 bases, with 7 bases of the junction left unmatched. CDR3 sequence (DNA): TGCAGCGTTGAAGACCCCAGGGGGCAGGGCTATGGCTACACCTTC. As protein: CSVEDPRGQGYGYTF.

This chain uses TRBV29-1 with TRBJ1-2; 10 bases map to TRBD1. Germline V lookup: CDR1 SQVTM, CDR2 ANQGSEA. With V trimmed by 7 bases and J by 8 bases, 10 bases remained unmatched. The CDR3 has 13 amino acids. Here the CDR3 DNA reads TGCAGCGCACCTTCCCGGGACAGGGGAGGCTACACCTTC. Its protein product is CSAPSRDRGGYTF. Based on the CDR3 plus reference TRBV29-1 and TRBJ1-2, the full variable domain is SAVISQKPSRDICQRGTSLTIQCQVDSQVTMMFWYRQQPGQSLTLIATANQGSEATYESGFVIDKFPISRPNLTFSTLTVSNMSPEDSSIYLCSAPSRDRGGYTFGSGTRLTVV.

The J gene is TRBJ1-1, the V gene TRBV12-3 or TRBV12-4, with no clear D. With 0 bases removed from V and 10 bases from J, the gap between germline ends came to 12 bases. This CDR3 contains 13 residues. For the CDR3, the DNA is TGTGCCAGCAGTTTAGCGCGAGTAGAGGGAGCTTTCTTT. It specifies CASSLARVEGAFF.

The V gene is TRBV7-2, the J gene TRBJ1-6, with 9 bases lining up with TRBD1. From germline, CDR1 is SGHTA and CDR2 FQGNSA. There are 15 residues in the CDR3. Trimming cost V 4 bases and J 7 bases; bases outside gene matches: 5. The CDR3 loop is CASSSGQGLNSPLHF. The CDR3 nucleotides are TGTGCCAGCAGCTCCGGACAGGGGCTAAATTCACCCCTCCACTTT.

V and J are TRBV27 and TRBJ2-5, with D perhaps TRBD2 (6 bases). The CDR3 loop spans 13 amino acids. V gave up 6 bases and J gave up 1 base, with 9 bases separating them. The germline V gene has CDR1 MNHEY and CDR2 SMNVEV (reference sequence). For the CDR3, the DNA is TGTGCCAGCAGGGGGGGTCGCCAAGAGACCCAGTACTTC. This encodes CASRGGRQETQYF.

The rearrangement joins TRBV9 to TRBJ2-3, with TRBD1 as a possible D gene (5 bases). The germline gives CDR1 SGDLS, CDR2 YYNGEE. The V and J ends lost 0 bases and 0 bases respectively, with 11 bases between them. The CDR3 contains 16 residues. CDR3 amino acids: CASSVGQQDSTDTQYF. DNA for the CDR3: TGTGCCAGCAGCGTAGGACAGCAGGATAGCACAGATACGCAGTATTTT.

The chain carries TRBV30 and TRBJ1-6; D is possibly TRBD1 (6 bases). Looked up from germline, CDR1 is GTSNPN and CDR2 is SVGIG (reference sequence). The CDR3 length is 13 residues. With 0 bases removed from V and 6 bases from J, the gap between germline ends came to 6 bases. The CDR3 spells CAWSVQGNSPLHF. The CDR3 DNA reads TGTGCCTGGAGTGTACAGGGTAATTCACCCCTCCACTTT. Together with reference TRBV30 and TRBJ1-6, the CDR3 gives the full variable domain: SQTIHQWPATLVQPVGSPLSLECTVEGTSNPNLYWYRQAAGRGLQLLFYSVGIGQISSEVPQNLSASRPQDRQFILSSKKLLLSDSGFYLCAWSVQGNSPLHFGNGTRLTVT.

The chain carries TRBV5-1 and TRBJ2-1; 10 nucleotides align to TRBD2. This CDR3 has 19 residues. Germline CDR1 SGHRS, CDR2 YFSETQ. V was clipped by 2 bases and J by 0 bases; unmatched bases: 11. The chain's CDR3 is CASSLRASGGYTSYNEQFF. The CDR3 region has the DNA TGCGCCAGCAGCTTAAGAGCTAGCGGGGGTTATACCTCCTACAATGAGCAGTTCTTC.

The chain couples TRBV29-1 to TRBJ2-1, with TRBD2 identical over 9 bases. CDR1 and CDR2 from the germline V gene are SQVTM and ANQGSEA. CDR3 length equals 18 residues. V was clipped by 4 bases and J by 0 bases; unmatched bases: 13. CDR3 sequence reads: CSVVPAGGSPSSYNEQFF. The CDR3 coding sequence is TGCAGCGTTGTACCAGCGGGGGGATCTCCCAGCTCCTACAATGAGCAGTTCTTC.

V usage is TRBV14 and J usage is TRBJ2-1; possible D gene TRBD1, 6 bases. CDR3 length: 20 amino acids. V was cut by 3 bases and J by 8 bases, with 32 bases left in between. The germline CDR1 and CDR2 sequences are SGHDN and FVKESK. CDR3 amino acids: CASSHQLSQGVRMAMDEQFF. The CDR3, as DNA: TGTGCCAGCAGCCATCAATTGTCACAGGGAGTCAGGATGGCGATGGATGAGCAGTTCTTC.